This note documents a single TCR beta chain sequence. Allocation to cohorts depended on clinical history reported by the participants. The source of the sample is a study of blood T cell repertoires in COVID-19. Study details: The samples span acute and convalescent COVID-19 from the United States, Italy and Spain. PBMCs, B-cell-depleted T cells, or T cells were the source of the cDNA or gDNA that made up the material.

Trimming left V 4 bases short and J 2 bases short, with 19 bases between. Germline loops: CDR1 SGHRS, CDR2 YFSETQ. CDR3 length: 16 amino acids. As processed by the authors: Cell counts per sample came from amplifying reference gene primers. The data were produced by immunoSEQ multiplex PCR, yet TCRdb's version contains in-frame clones alone and is incomplete. Clone size and the V and J calls come from that table; the DNA yielded D and trimming. The sample carries under 200,000 clones, 82% recorded once. The rearrangement joins TRBV5-1 to TRBJ2-7; maybe TRBD2 (6 bases). The sample taken for sequencing was PBMCs or T cells enriched from blood (not recorded which). The clonotype comes from an older woman with acute COVID-19. The CDR3 sequence: CASSPSGGGVTYEQYF. DNA for the CDR3: TGCGCCAGCAGCCCCAGTGGGGGAGGTGTAACCTACGAGCAGTACTTC.